The 28 T cell receptor beta chains reported below all come from one sample, sequenced in a study of T cells expressing NK-cell markers. TCRdb re-called the 5' RACE reads, yielding one record per CDR3 amino acid sequence without DNA. This table holds 500,000 to 700,000 distinct CDR3 sequences. The sequencing sample was made of blood T cells: a sorted CD56 or NKG2C T cell subset, CD4+ or CD8+ T cells, or bulk PBMC T cells (not recorded which). The receptors stem from a man between 18 and 29 years old in good health.

The chain couples TRBV6-1 to TRBJ2-5; the D call of TRBD2 rests on TCRdb alone, since no DNA is present to check it. In germline, CDR1 is MNHNS, CDR2 SASEGT. This CDR3 has 14 residues. CDR3 in amino acids: CASRPGLDLETQYF.

The rearrangement joins TRBV5-6 to TRBJ1-2. Germline lookup yields CDR1 SGHDT and CDR2 YYEEEE. This CDR3 comprises 13 residues. The CDR3 region is CASSFGQADGYTF.

This sequence joins TRBV12-5 and TRBJ1-1; TCRdb calls TRBD1, which cannot be checked without DNA. Germline V gene lookup returns CDR1 LGHNT and CDR2 FRNRAP. CDR3 length: 14 amino acids. The CDR3 sequence: CASGSTPTGTEAFF.

The rearrangement joins TRBV20-1 to TRBJ2-3; TCRdb indicates TRBD1, and absent DNA this call remains unverified. The germline V gene encodes CDR1 DFQATT and CDR2 SNEGSKA (reference sequence). This CDR3 is 15 amino acids long. CDR3 in amino acids: CSASPGGTFTDTQYF.

The chain carries TRBV20-1 and TRBJ2-7; there is no DNA to check the TCRdb D call of TRBD2. The germline CDR1 and CDR2 sequences are DFQATT and SNEGSKA (reference sequence). This CDR3 contains 14 residues. The CDR3 is CSAPRASGTYEQYF.

The chain is built from TRBV29-1 and TRBJ2-7; TCRdb returns TRBD2, unconfirmable since there is no DNA. Germline CDR1 reads SQVTM; CDR2 reads ANQGSEA. The CDR3 totals 19 residues. The CDR3: CSVTTGGSGTSGSWIEQYF.

J is TRBJ2-7 and V is TRBV20-1. The CDR3 runs to 12 residues. Germline CDR1 is DFQATT and CDR2 is SNEGSKA (reference sequence). The CDR3 spells CSARGEGLEQYF.

The rearrangement uses TRBV4-3 and TRBJ1-4; the D gene TCRdb calls, TRBD1, cannot be checked with no DNA. This CDR3 contains 17 residues. In germline, CDR1 is LGHNA, CDR2 YSLEER. This CDR3 reads CASSQEGPWNSNEKLFF.

The chain combines TRBV9 with TRBJ2-5; TCRdb indicates TRBD1, and absent DNA this call remains unverified. The CDR3 is 15 amino acids. CDR1 SGDLS and CDR2 YYNGEE come from the germline V gene. CDR3 sequence reads: CASSVGSGVGQTQYF.

J is TRBJ1-2 and V is TRBV3-1; TCRdb proposes TRBD1, but this gene call is untestable without DNA. CDR1 and CDR2 (germline): LGHDT, YNNKEL (reference sequence). The length of the CDR3 is 16 residues. CDR3: CASSQVGAGVDYGYTF.

The V and J genes are TRBV6-1 and TRBJ2-1; TCRdb lists TRBD2, though no DNA is available to test this call. CDR3 length: 15 residues. CDR1 is MNHNS, CDR2 SASEGT, per germline. CDR3 protein: CASSQGTSGSFRWFF.

V is TRBV6-1 and J is TRBJ2-7; TCRdb's assignment of TRBD2 cannot be checked, as there is no DNA. The CDR3 loop spans 14 amino acids. Germline CDR1 reads MNHNS; CDR2 reads SASEGT. The CDR3 here is CASSAYTTRSEQYF.

The V gene is TRBV20-1, the J gene TRBJ2-7. CDR3 length equals 13 residues. Germline V gene lookup returns CDR1 DFQATT and CDR2 SNEGSKA (reference sequence). The CDR3 protein is CSASLANSYEQYF.

The CDR3 sequence: CASSLAIGTSVHNEQFF. The rearrangement joins TRBV7-9 to TRBJ2-1; TCRdb lists TRBD2, though no DNA is available to test this call. The CDR3 spans 17 residues. Germline V gene data show CDR1 as SEHNR and CDR2 as FQNEAQ (reference sequence).

The rearrangement joins TRBV4-1 to TRBJ1-4; lacking DNA, the TRBD1 call made by TCRdb goes unchecked. The length of the CDR3 is 18 residues. CDR1 MGHRA and CDR2 YSYEKL come from the germline V gene. CDR3 region: CASSQVKRQGAESEKLFF.

The genes are TRBV19 and TRBJ1-5; TCRdb gives TRBD1 as the D gene, but with no DNA this cannot be confirmed. In germline, CDR1 is LNHDA, CDR2 SQIVND (reference sequence). The CDR3 sequence is 16 residues long. This chain's CDR3 is CASSIWGAKGNQPQHF.

This chain links TRBV12-3 or TRBV12-4 with TRBJ1-1; without DNA, the TCRdb call of TRBD1 cannot be checked. This CDR3 spans 11 amino acids. The CDR3 loop reads CASRWTGTAFF.

The chain has TRBV7-2 and TRBJ2-5; TCRdb lists TRBD2, though no DNA is available to test this call. CDR3 length equals 16 residues. The germline V gene encodes CDR1 SGHTA and CDR2 FQGNSA. CDR3 loop: CASSLASGRGQETQYF.

This chain links TRBV5-1 with TRBJ2-5; TCRdb's D call, TRBD2, is unchecked because there is no DNA. The germline V gene has CDR1 SGHRS and CDR2 YFSETQ. The CDR3 loop spans 17 amino acids. The chain's CDR3 is CASSATGLAGVGETQYF.

The chain couples TRBV19 to TRBJ2-2. CDR1 is LNHDA and CDR2 is SQIVND in the germline V gene (reference sequence). CDR3 length: 13 residues. CDR3 protein: CASTGLVFGELFF.

This chain uses TRBV11-1 with TRBJ2-1; TCRdb reports TRBD2, a call that lacks DNA to check it against. The CDR3 contains 17 residues. CDR1 is SGHAT and CDR2 is FQDESV in the germline V gene (reference sequence). The CDR3: CASSRRLAGEFNNEQFF. Filled out from reference TRBV11-1 and TRBJ2-1, the complete variable domain reads EAEVAQSPRYKITEKSQAVAFWCDPISGHATLYWYRQILGQGPELLVQFQDESVVDDSQLPKDRFSAERLKGVDSTLKIQPAELGDSAMYLCASSRRLAGEFNNEQFFGPGTRLTVL.

The chain carries TRBV7-9 and TRBJ2-7; TCRdb's assignment of TRBD1 cannot be checked, as there is no DNA. The CDR3 has 12 amino acids. The germline gives CDR1 SEHNR, CDR2 FQNEAQ (reference sequence). CDR3 residues: CASGDGDYEQYF. Combining the CDR3 with reference TRBV7-9 and TRBJ2-7 gives the whole variable domain DTGVSQNPRHKITKRGQNVTFRCDPISEHNRLYWYRQTLGQGPEFLTYFQNEAQLEKSRLLSDRFSAERPKGSFSTLEIQRTEQGDSAMYLCASGDGDYEQYFGPGTRLTVT.

J is TRBJ2-7 and V is TRBV20-1. The CDR3 runs to 13 residues. From germline, CDR1 is DFQATT and CDR2 SNEGSKA (reference sequence). The CDR3 reads CSAPSTSSYEQYF.

This sequence joins TRBV5-5 and TRBJ2-3; the TCRdb call, TRBD2, lacks DNA for checking. The germline V gene encodes CDR1 SGHKS and CDR2 YYEKEE (reference sequence). The CDR3 is 18 residues long. The CDR3 loop reads CASSSRGSAGGATDTQYF.

The V call is TRBV14, the J call TRBJ1-6; no DNA is available, so the TRBD1 call from TCRdb remains unchecked. CDR1 is SGHDN and CDR2 is FVKESK in the germline V gene. CDR3 length: 18 residues. CDR3 sequence reads: CASSQSSSRIIYNSPLHF.

The CDR3 sequence: CASSFPTSGTSGSYNEQFF. The J gene is TRBJ2-1, the V gene TRBV5-6; without DNA, the TCRdb call of TRBD2 cannot be checked. The CDR3 is 19 amino acids. CDR1 and CDR2 (germline): SGHDT, YYEEEE.

The chain employs TRBV5-1 and TRBJ2-2; TCRdb's D call of TRBD1 is untestable without DNA. This CDR3 is 16 amino acids long. Germline V gene sequence: CDR1 SGHRS, CDR2 YFSETQ. CDR3 amino acids: CASSLQGGEYTGELFF.

The CDR3 loop is CASSRRIYGSSGANVLTF. This chain connects TRBV7-3 to TRBJ2-6. The CDR3 length is 18 residues. Germline-derived CDR1 and CDR2 are SGHTA and FQGTGA.